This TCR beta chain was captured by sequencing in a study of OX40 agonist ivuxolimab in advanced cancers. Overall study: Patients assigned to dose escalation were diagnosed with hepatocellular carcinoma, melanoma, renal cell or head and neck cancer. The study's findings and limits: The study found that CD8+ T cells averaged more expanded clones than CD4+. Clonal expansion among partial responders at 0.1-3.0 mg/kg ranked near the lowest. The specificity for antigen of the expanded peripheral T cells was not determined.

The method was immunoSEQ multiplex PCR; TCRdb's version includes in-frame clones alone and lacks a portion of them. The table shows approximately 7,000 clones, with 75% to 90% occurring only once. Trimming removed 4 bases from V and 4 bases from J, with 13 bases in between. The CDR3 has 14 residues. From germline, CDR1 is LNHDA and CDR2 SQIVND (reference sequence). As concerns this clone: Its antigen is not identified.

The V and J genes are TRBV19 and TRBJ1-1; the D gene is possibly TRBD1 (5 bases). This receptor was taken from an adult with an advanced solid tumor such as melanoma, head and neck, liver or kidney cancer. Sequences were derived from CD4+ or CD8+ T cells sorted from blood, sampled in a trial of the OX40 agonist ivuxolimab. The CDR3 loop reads CASSTTPGGTEAFF. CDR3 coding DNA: TGTGCCAGTAGTACCACCCCGGGGGGCACTGAAGCTTTCTTT.